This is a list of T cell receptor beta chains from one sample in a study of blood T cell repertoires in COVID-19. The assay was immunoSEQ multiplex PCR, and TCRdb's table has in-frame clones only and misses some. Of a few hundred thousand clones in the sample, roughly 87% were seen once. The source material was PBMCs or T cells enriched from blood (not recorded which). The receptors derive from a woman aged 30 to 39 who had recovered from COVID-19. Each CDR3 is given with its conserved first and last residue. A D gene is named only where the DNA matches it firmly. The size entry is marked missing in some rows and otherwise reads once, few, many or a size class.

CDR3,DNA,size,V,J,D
CATRDSMNTEAFF,TGTGCCACCCGGGACAGCATGAACACTGAAGCTTTCTTT,few,TRBV2,TRBJ1-1,TRBD1
CASRDPGVGTDTQYF,TGTGCCAGCAGGGATCCAGGGGTTGGCACAGATACGCAGTATTTT,-,TRBV7-8,TRBJ2-3,-
CASSGPHRGQDYGYTF,TGTGCCAGCAGTGGGCCCCACAGGGGGCAGGACTATGGCTACACCTTC,-,TRBV6-1,TRBJ1-2,TRBD1
CASSPAGGGHDTQYF,TGTGCCAGCAGCCCCGCGGGCGGGGGTCACGATACGCAGTATTTT,-,TRBV28,TRBJ2-3,TRBD2
CASSLGNREEKLFF,TGTGCCAGCAGCTTAGGTAACAGGGAGGAAAAACTGTTTTTT,-,TRBV7-2,TRBJ1-4,-
CASSLGQYEQYF,TGTGCCAGCAGCTTAGGACAATACGAGCAGTACTTC,-,TRBV7-2,TRBJ2-7,-
CASSWGRNTDTQYF,TGTGCCAGCAGTTGGGGGAGGAACACAGATACGCAGTATTTT,-,TRBV6-5,TRBJ2-3,-
CASSEDPRTGSSLDEKLFF,TGTGCCAGCAGCGAAGACCCGAGGACAGGGTCATCTCTGGATGAAAAACTGTTTTTT,-,TRBV7-2,TRBJ1-4,TRBD1
CASSYSYGSGRTEAFF,TGTGCCAGCAGTTACTCGTATGGGTCGGGTAGGACTGAAGCTTTCTTT,-,TRBV6-5,TRBJ1-1,-
CASSSPVERGGPQETQYF,TGTGCCAGCAGCTCCCCCGTGGAGCGGGGGGGCCCCCAAGAGACCCAGTACTTC,-,TRBV7-2,TRBJ2-5,TRBD2
CASSPPSDTDYNEQFF,TGTGCCAGCTCACCACCGAGTGACACGGACTACAATGAGCAGTTCTTC,-,TRBV18,TRBJ2-1,-
CASRRTGEIFAKNIQYF,TGTGCCAGTAGGAGGACAGGGGAAATTTTCGCCAAAAACATTCAGTACTTC,-,TRBV19,TRBJ2-4,TRBD1
CASSLNGHLNTEAFF,TGTGCCAGCAGCTTAAATGGACACCTGAACACTGAAGCTTTCTTT,-,TRBV11-3,TRBJ1-1,-
CASSSGTGGGYTF,TGCGCCAGCAGCTCCGGGACAGGCGGAGGCTACACCTTC,-,TRBV10-1,TRBJ1-2,TRBD1
CASSLGGGTGELFF,TGTGCCAGCAGTTTAGGCGGGGGCACCGGGGAGCTGTTTTTT,-,TRBV27,TRBJ2-2,TRBD2
CASSLPGDAQETQYF,TGTGCCAGTAGTTTACCAGGGGACGCTCAAGAGACCCAGTACTTC,-,TRBV19,TRBJ2-5,-
CAWSVPLGDRGRYEQYF,TGTGCCTGGAGTGTACCTCTCGGGGACAGGGGGCGCTACGAGCAGTACTTC,-,TRBV30,TRBJ2-7,TRBD1
CASRSQGNQPQHF,TGTGCCAGCAGGTCACAGGGGAATCAGCCCCAGCATTTT,-,TRBV12-3/TRBV12-4,TRBJ1-5,TRBD1
CAISENGQGDYGYTF,TGTGCCATCAGCGAAAATGGACAGGGGGACTATGGCTACACCTTC,-,TRBV10-3,TRBJ1-2,TRBD1
CASSLGMNTEAFF,TGCGCCAGCAGCTTGGGTATGAACACTGAAGCTTTCTTT,once,TRBV5-1,TRBJ1-1,-
CASSGGGSPLHF,TGTGCCAGCTCAGGGGGTGGGTCACCCCTCCACTTT,-,TRBV19,TRBJ1-6,TRBD1
CASSLGGVDYGYTF,TGTGCCAGCAGCTTAGGCGGAGTTGACTATGGCTACACCTTC,-,TRBV7-9,TRBJ1-2,-
CASSNTGGSYEQYF,TGTGCCAGTAGCAATACCGGGGGATCCTACGAGCAGTACTTC,few,TRBV19,TRBJ2-7,-
CASTRQATNEKLFF,TGTGCCAGCACCCGACAGGCAACTAATGAAAAACTGTTTTTT,once,TRBV2,TRBJ1-4,-
CASSLAISGGASYNEQFF,TGTGCCAGCAGCTTGGCCATAAGCGGGGGGGCTTCCTACAATGAGCAGTTCTTC,-,TRBV5-4,TRBJ2-1,TRBD2
CASSPPTGGLDTGELFF,TGTGCCAGCAGTCCCCCTACAGGGGGCTTGGACACCGGGGAGCTGTTTTTT,-,TRBV28,TRBJ2-2,TRBD1
CASSFRGSGNTIYF,TGTGCCAGCAGTTTTCGGGGATCTGGAAACACCATATATTTT,-,TRBV28,TRBJ1-3,-
CATQGGRDPKQPQHF,TGTGCCACCCAAGGAGGGAGGGATCCTAAACAGCCCCAGCATTTT,-,TRBV24-1,TRBJ1-5,-
CASSQGTSAYEQYF,TGTGCCAGTAGTCAGGGGACTAGCGCTTACGAGCAGTACTTC,-,TRBV19,TRBJ2-7,TRBD2
CASSRDILNEKLFF,TGTGCCAGCAGCCGGGACATCCTTAACGAAAAACTGTTTTTT,-,TRBV7-2,TRBJ1-4,-
CASSYSISGGDGYTF,TGTGCCAGCAGTTACTCGATTTCGGGGGGCGATGGCTACACCTTC,-,TRBV6-6,TRBJ1-2,-
CASSFRQGSADTQYF,TGTGCCAGCAGCTTTCGACAGGGATCAGCGGATACGCAGTATTTT,-,TRBV11-2,TRBJ2-3,TRBD1
CASMTGNQPQHF,TGTGCCAGCATGACAGGCAATCAGCCCCAGCATTTT,once,TRBV12-3/TRBV12-4,TRBJ1-5,-
CASTQFRGLGYGYTF,TGTGCCAGCACCCAATTCAGGGGGCTCGGCTATGGCTACACCTTC,-,TRBV6-5,TRBJ1-2,TRBD1
CASSSRTGVSTGELFF,TGTGCCAGCAGCTCACGGACAGGGGTTAGCACCGGGGAGCTGTTTTTT,once,TRBV11-3,TRBJ2-2,TRBD1
CASSLFGQGDTEAFF,TGTGCCAGCAGTTTATTCGGACAGGGTGACACTGAAGCTTTCTTT,once,TRBV27,TRBJ1-1,TRBD1